The 7 T cell receptor beta chains given below trace back to one sample, sequenced in a study of T cell repertoires in cytomegalovirus infection. MiXCR, applied by TCRdb to the reads, yields one record per CDR3 protein. This table has some 940,000 distinct CDR3 sequences, roughly 31% appearing once. No antigen is known for these receptors. Source: cultured CD8+ T cells from PBMCs, taken from culture after CMV antigen stimulation. These receptors came from a human donor in good health (CMV status not recorded). Some clones in this sample may be carry-over from other donors' samples.

This clonotype was detected ten times or more. V and J are TRBV7-9 and TRBJ1-2; 8 bases line up with TRBD1. Losses at the gene ends were 5 bases for V and 3 bases for J; bases not matched to a gene: 5. CDR3 length equals 14 residues. CDR1 and CDR2 (germline): SEHNR, FQNEAQ (reference sequence). This CDR3 is CASSIGQGDYGYTF. In nucleotides, the CDR3 is TGTGCCAGCAGCATTGGACAGGGTGACTATGGCTACACCTTC. Together with reference TRBV7-9 and TRBJ1-2, the CDR3 gives the full variable domain: DTGVSQNPRHKITKRGQNVTFRCDPISEHNRLYWYRQTLGQGPEFLTYFQNEAQLEKSRLLSDRFSAERPKGSFSTLEIQRTEQGDSAMYLCASSIGQGDYGYTFGSGTRLTVV.

The chain has TRBV28 and TRBJ2-5; D unresolved. This CDR3 is 12 amino acids long. Trimming pared 9 bases from V and 5 bases from J, leaving 13 bases between. Germline CDR1 MDHEN, CDR2 SYDVKM. The chain's CDR3 is CARGSAEETQYF. The CDR3 coding sequence is TGTGCCAGGGGCAGCGCGGAGGAGACCCAGTACTTC.

This clonotype was counted once. The V and J genes are TRBV13 and TRBJ1-2; D remains unclear. In germline, CDR1 is PRHDT, CDR2 FYEKMQ (reference sequence). The CDR3 length is 15 residues. With 4 bases removed from V and 6 bases from J, the gap between germline ends came to 18 bases. The CDR3 region is CASSSGGLRGNGYTF. In nucleotides, the CDR3 is TGTGCCAGCAGCTCAGGCGGTTTGCGGGGTAATGGCTACACCTTC.

This clonotype was observed at least ten times. V is TRBV7-8 and J is TRBJ2-4; D is perhaps TRBD1 (7 bases). The CDR3 is 16 amino acids. Germline V gives CDR1 SGHVS, CDR2 FQNEAQ. Deletions cut 3 bases from V and 8 bases from J, with 20 bases between. CDR3 region: CASSFNRQDRRDIQYF. CDR3 in DNA: TGTGCCAGCAGCTTTAACCGCCAGGACAGGAGGGACATTCAGTACTTC.

Remarks on this clonotype: Possible read error: a much larger clone is one base away. The V call is TRBV7-6, the J call TRBJ2-5; tentative D call: TRBD2 (6 bases). Trimming removed 2 bases at V and 2 bases at J, with 12 bases between. The germline V gene has CDR1 SGHVS and CDR2 FNYEAQ. This CDR3 has 15 residues. DNA for the CDR3: TGTGCCAGCAGCTTATCCCTAGCGCGTCAAGAGACCCAGTACTTC. Amino acid sequence: CASSLSLARQETQYF. The full variable domain, rest sourced from reference TRBV7-6 and TRBJ2-5, is GAGVSQSPRYKVTKRGQDVALRCDPISGHVSLYWYRQALGQGPEFLTYFNYEAQQDKSGLPNDRFSAERPEGSISTLTIQRTEQRDSAMYRCASSLSLARQETQYFGPGTRLLVL.

The rearrangement links TRBV7-2 to TRBJ2-3; TRBD2 agrees at 9 bases. V lost 1 base to trimming and J lost 4 bases; unmatched junction nucleotides: 6. CDR3 length equals 16 residues. Germline CDR1 SGHTA, CDR2 FQGNSA. CDR3 nucleotides: TGTGCCAGCAGCTTAGGCCCCCAGCGGGGGGCAGATACGCAGTATTTT. Encoded protein: CASSLGPQRGADTQYF.

This clonotype was seen more than once but under ten times. The rearrangement links TRBV7-4 to TRBJ1-3; no reliable D call. The CDR3 extends over 13 amino acids. Per the germline V gene, CDR1 is SGHVT and CDR2 is SQSDAQ. Trimming left V 9 bases short and J 7 bases short, with 16 bases between. The CDR3 loop reads CAREGTGANTIYF. The CDR3, as DNA: TGTGCCAGAGAGGGTACGGGAGCGAACACCATATATTTT.